A selection of T cell receptor beta chains follows, all from one sample in a study of cytomegalovirus exposure and HLA in healthy donors. Profiling relied on immunoSEQ multiplex PCR, and the TCRdb table lists in-frame clones only, not all of them. The sample contains about 130,000 clones, roughly 80% of which appear only once. The specimen sequenced was PBMCs. The receptors here all came from a middle-aged woman in good health and CMV-seropositive. Both conserved end residues are part of each CDR3. The D gene is left open where the match is weak. Some rows mark clone size as missing; the rest say once, few, many or name a class of expanded clone.

j_call d_call v_call clone_size cdr3_nt cdr3_aa
TRBJ2-3 TRBD2 TRBV7-2 . TGTGCCAGCAGCCGCCTCCTAGCGGGGCCCAGCACAGATACGCAGTATTTT CASSRLLAGPSTDTQYF
TRBJ1-2 TRBD1 TRBV4-1 . TGCGCCAGCAGCCAAGAACAGGGGGTTAACAGGGCGGGCTACACCTTC CASSQEQGVNRAGYTF
TRBJ1-4 . TRBV5-6 . TGTGCCAGCAGCAGACTGGAGGGGAAGGTCGAAAAACTGTTTTTT CASSRLEGKVEKLFF
TRBJ1-2 . TRBV5-1 . TGCGCCAGCAGCTTCGATGGACAGTATGGCTACACCTTC CASSFDGQYGYTF
TRBJ1-2 TRBD1 TRBV2 . TGTGCCAGCAGCCGGGACAGCTATGGCTACACCTTC CASSRDSYGYTF
TRBJ2-2 . TRBV28 once TGTGCCAGCAGCTCCTCCGGGGGACGCACCGGGGAGCTGTTTTTT CASSSSGGRTGELFF
TRBJ2-3 . TRBV19 . TGTGCCAGTAGTACGAACTGGGCATCTCGGCAGGGGCAGTATTTT CASSTNWASRQGQYF
TRBJ1-2 TRBD1 TRBV19 . TGTGCCAGTAGTAAACAGGGGGAGATCAACTATGGCTACACCTTC CASSKQGEINYGYTF
TRBJ2-1 TRBD2 TRBV19 . TGTGCCAGTAGTATCGGGACTAGCGGGACTAATGAGCAGTTCTTC CASSIGTSGTNEQFF
TRBJ2-5 TRBD1 TRBV5-4 . TGTGCCAGCAGCTTACCCCTTCAGACAGGGGTCCAAGAGACCCAGTACTTC CASSLPLQTGVQETQYF
TRBJ2-2 TRBD2 TRBV5-1 . TGCGCCAGCAGCTTGCGGGCGGGAGAAACCGGGGAGCTGTTTTTT CASSLRAGETGELFF
TRBJ1-5 . TRBV27 . TGTGCCAGCAGTTTAATCCCCCCAGGGTATAGCAATCAGCCCCAGCATTTT CASSLIPPGYSNQPQHF
TRBJ2-1 TRBD2 TRBV9 . TGTGCCAGCAGCCCTCGACTAGCGGGAGGCTCCTACAATGAGCAGTTCTTC CASSPRLAGGSYNEQFF
TRBJ2-3 . TRBV25-1 . TGTGCCAGCAGTCCACCCAGTGGAGATACGCAGTATTTT CASSPPSGDTQYF
TRBJ2-5 . TRBV4-2 . TGTGCCAGCAGCCATTTTCCCTCCATAAACTCCCCCAAGGAGACCCAGTACTTC CASSHFPSINSPKETQYF
TRBJ1-1 . TRBV19 . TGTGCCAGTAGTCGGGGTTGGACGAGTACTGAAGCTTTCTTT CASSRGWTSTEAFF
TRBJ1-2 TRBD1 TRBV27 . TGTGCCAGCACGCCTAGACAGGGGGCTAATGGCTACACCTTC CASTPRQGANGYTF
TRBJ1-1 . TRBV10-1 . TGCGCCAGCAGTGAAACCCGGGGCACTGAAGCTTTCTTT CASSETRGTEAFF
TRBJ2-1 . TRBV5-1 . TGCGCCAGCAGCAGAAGCTTTAATGAGCAGTTCTTC CASSRSFNEQFF
TRBJ1-1 . TRBV7-8 . TGTGCCAGCAGCTTAGCGGCGAGGCGGGAAGCTTTCTTT CASSLAARREAFF
TRBJ1-1 . TRBV7-6 few TGTGCCAGCAGCTTACAGGAGAACACTGAAGCTTTCTTT CASSLQENTEAFF
TRBJ2-7 TRBD2 TRBV7-9 . TGTGCCAGCATCGGCGGGGGGGGGCACTACGAGCAGTACTTC CASIGGGGHYEQYF
TRBJ2-7 TRBD2 TRBV2 . TGTGCCAGCTCGGCTAGCGGCTACGAGCAGTACTTC CASSASGYEQYF
TRBJ2-1 TRBD2 TRBV5-4 . TGTGCCAGCAGCGCCACCGGGACTAGCGGGAGGAATGAGCAGTTCTTC CASSATGTSGRNEQFF
TRBJ2-7 . TRBV28 few TGTGGTGCTAGCGACTCCTACGAGCAGTACTTC CGASDSYEQYF
TRBJ2-7 TRBD1 TRBV7-6 once TGTGCCAGCAGCTCCGGACAGGGGGCTGGTTACGAGCAGTACTTC CASSSGQGAGYEQYF
TRBJ1-3 . TRBV29-1 . TGCAGCGTCGCGCGGGACTTATCTGGAAACACCATATATTTT CSVARDLSGNTIYF
TRBJ2-3 TRBD2 TRBV19 . TGTGCCAGTAGTGGACTAGCGGGAGGCCACCTAGCCTCGGGCACAGATACGCAGTATTTT CASSGLAGGHLASGTDTQYF
TRBJ2-1 TRBD2 TRBV7-9 . TGTGCCAGCAGCTTAGATCCGGGGGGGCTCTCCTACAATGAGCAGTTCTTC CASSLDPGGLSYNEQFF
TRBJ1-1 . TRBV5-6 once TGTGCCAGCAGCTTGGGACAGCCGAACACTGAAGCTTTCTTT CASSLGQPNTEAFF
TRBJ2-4 TRBD2 TRBV5-5 . TGTGCCAGCAGGCTCGGGGGGAACATTCAGTACTTC CASRLGGNIQYF
TRBJ2-7 . TRBV6-1 . TGTGCCAGCAGTGAAGAATTCACAGGGTTCTACGAGCAGTACTTC CASSEEFTGFYEQYF
TRBJ2-2 . TRBV28 . TGTGCCAGCAGTTCCGGGATAAACACCGGGGAGCTGTTTTTT CASSSGINTGELFF
TRBJ2-7 . TRBV11-1 once TGTGCCAGCAGCCCCCGAACCTCCTACGAGCAGTACTTC CASSPRTSYEQYF
TRBJ1-2 TRBD1 TRBV9 . TGTGCCAGCAGACAGGGGGCGGATGGCTACACCTTC CASRQGADGYTF
TRBJ1-1 . TRBV6-1 . TGTGCCAGCTTGACGCGAGACTACACTGAAGCTTTCTTT CASLTRDYTEAFF
TRBJ2-1 . TRBV5-1 few TGCGCCAGCAGCGGAATATCGGAACGGGGATACAATGAGCAGTTCTTC CASSGISERGYNEQFF
TRBJ2-5 . TRBV6-6 once TGTGCCAGCGGAGCGCGCCGGGGGTCCTCGGGGGAGACCCAGTACTTC CASGARRGSSGETQYF
TRBJ1-1 TRBD1 TRBV6-5 . TGTGCCAGCAGTTTCTCTTACAGGGGTTTCACTGAAGCTTTCTTT CASSFSYRGFTEAFF
TRBJ2-5 . TRBV14 . TGTGCCAGCAGCGGCGAGACCCAGTACTTC CASSGETQYF
TRBJ2-5 . TRBV7-3 . TGTGCCAGCAGCTCGGAAGGGGGGGTGTCAGAGACCCAGTACTTC CASSSEGGVSETQYF